This T cell receptor beta chain appears in the sequencing data of a study of CD8+ T cells in alopecia areata. The study's findings and limits: Many of the expanded lesional clones endured in scalp and blood while on tofacitinib.

The sequencing template was cDNA reverse transcribed from extracted RNA. This table comes from immunoSEQ multiplex PCR, and its TCRdb copy is limited to in-frame clones, with some not included. The sample has about 150,000 clones, around half seen once; the top ten hold about 15%. As for treatment: oral pan-JAK inhibitor, 5-10 mg twice daily. This clone has more than one count but fewer than ten. Its antigen is undetermined. The CDR3 length is 14 residues. The germline V gene has CDR1 SEHNR and CDR2 FQNEAQ (reference sequence). With 5 bases removed from V and 2 bases from J, the gap between germline ends came to 13 bases.

The chain recombines TRBV7-9 with TRBJ2-7; D possibly corresponds to TRBD1 (6 bases). The TCR originated in a human donor with alopecia areata. The specimen comprised CD8+ T cells sorted from blood, sampled at week 4, from a patient treated with tofacitinib. The CDR3 coding sequence is TGTGCCAGCAGCGACGGGACATTAGCCTACGAGCAGTACTTC. It translates to CASSDGTLAYEQYF.